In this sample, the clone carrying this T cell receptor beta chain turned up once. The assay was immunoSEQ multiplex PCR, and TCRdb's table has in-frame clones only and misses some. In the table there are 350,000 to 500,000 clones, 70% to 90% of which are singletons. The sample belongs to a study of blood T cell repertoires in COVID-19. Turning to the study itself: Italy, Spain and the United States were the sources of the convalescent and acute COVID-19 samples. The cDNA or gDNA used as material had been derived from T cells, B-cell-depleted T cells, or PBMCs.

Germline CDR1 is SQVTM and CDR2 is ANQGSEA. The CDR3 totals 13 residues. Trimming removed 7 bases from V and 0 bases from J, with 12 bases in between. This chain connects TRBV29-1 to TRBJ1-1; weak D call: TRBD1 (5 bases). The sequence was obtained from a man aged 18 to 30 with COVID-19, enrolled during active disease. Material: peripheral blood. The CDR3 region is CSAVGLLNTEAFF. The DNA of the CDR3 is TGCAGCGCTGTGGGACTCCTGAACACTGAAGCTTTCTTT.